This T cell receptor (beta chain) was retrieved from a study of early stage breast cancer tumors. Study-wide points: Tumors had roughly 2.3-fold higher T cell density and higher clonality than adjacent normal breast tissue.

About this clone: Its target is not known.

The CDR3 covers 15 residues. Germline-derived CDR1 and CDR2 are SGHAT and FQNNGV. Trimming pared 5 bases from V and 4 bases from J, leaving 15 bases between. Assay: immunoSEQ multiplex PCR; the TCRdb copy retains only in-frame clones and omits some. The sample holds 2,500 to 3,500 clones; 64% are singletons and the top ten take roughly 15%. This chain links TRBV11-2 with TRBJ2-1, with D unresolved. This clonotype originated in a person aged 35-49 years with breast cancer. Sequenced: breast tumor tissue. This CDR3 reads CASSKSGAKYNEQFF. The CDR3 DNA sequence: TGTGCCAGCAGCAAATCCGGAGCGAAGTACAATGAGCAGTTCTTC. Based on the CDR3 plus reference TRBV11-2 and TRBJ2-1, the full variable domain is EAGVAQSPRYKIIEKRQSVAFWCNPISGHATLYWYQQILGQGPKLLIQFQNNGVVDDSQLPKDRFSAERLKGVDSTLKIQPAKLEDSAVYLCASSKSGAKYNEQFFGPGTRLTVL.